This T cell receptor (beta chain) emerged from a study of regulatory T cells in long-lasting Graves disease (TCRdb year 2021). Describing the broader study: To count as having persistent Graves' disease, a patient had to have received antithyroid drug treatment for over 5 years with TSH receptor autoantibodies remaining persistently positive. Patients with persistent Graves' disease were compared with patients with newly diagnosed Graves' disease using TCR sequencing and RNA sequencing of peripheral blood. The study was registered as a clinical trial and conducted in China. TCR sequencing covered some 13 persistent and approximately 20 newly diagnosed Graves' disease patients, 33 samples in total. Persistent Graves' disease patients in the clinical cohort had taken antithyroid drugs for around 10 years on average.

V loses 3 bases, J loses 7 bases, and the germline ends lie 12 bases apart. The CDR3 measures 13 amino acids from cysteine to phenylalanine. Just CDR3 DNA is preserved here, 39 bases in frame from base 1. Via the germline V gene, CDR1 is SGHTA and CDR2 FQGTGA. Per the publication, the time point label means: persistent/refractory GD, antithyroid drugs over 5 years with positive TRAb. For both TCR sequencing and RNA sequencing, RNA was extracted from PBMCs using TRIzol. The diagnosis of Graves' disease was made according to American Thyroid Association guidelines. Patients for the study were recruited at an endocrinology department in Xi'an, China. Each patient gave 9 to 10 milliliters of peripheral blood, collected in an EDTA anticoagulant tube. Ficoll Paque Plus density gradient separation was used to isolate PBMCs, and no further T cell sorting was performed. An Agilent 2100 Bioanalyzer and agarose gel were used to check RNA quality, while a NanoDrop 2000 measured RNA concentration.

Receptor amplification or capture employed multiplex PCR. TCRdb records Illumina HiSeq 4000 as the sequencer. iRepertoire HTBI primers and Arm-PCR amplification of CDR3 regions were used to construct TCR beta libraries. Before sequencing, the PCR products underwent gel purification. Per the original workflow: Gene usage analysis of CDR3 amino acid clonotypes used the approximately 56 TRBV and about 15 TRBJ segments found across samples. COPE and FqMerger were used to merge filtered high-quality paired reads into contigs. BLAST was used to align contigs to IMGT TRBV, TRBD and TRBJ reference genes, and CDR3 was defined according to IMGT. Clonotypes above 0.1% frequency were classified as highly expanded clones. Shannon entropy was used to measure repertoire diversity, and the Gini coefficient was used to measure V-J evenness. Clonotypes shared by more than one individual were considered public. Clones were called with MiXCR by TCRdb after fastp trimmed the public reads at Q25, and only in-frame beta chains were retained. Every distinct CDR3 protein forms one entry, paired with its most common genes and DNA. Here the V and J calls rest on TCRdb's processing, not on the authors' analysis. Here the sample has 700,000 or so distinct CDR3 sequences; 25% to 30% occur a single time. The ten largest clones take up under 50% of the sample.

Overall study results and their limits: The small sample size was acknowledged by the authors as a limitation that may reduce accuracy. Compared with newly diagnosed patients, persistent Graves' disease patients had lower TCR Shannon entropy and fewer highly expanded clones, which suggests clonal expansion. Sequencing and analysis were limited to the TCR beta chain. A larger number of public clonotypes was shared among persistent patients (approximately 3,000) than among newly diagnosed patients (approximately 1,000). Peripheral blood alone was examined, since thyroid tissue, which constituted the primary lesion, could not be accessed. Persistent disease showed preferential use of TRBV28, TRBJ1-2 and TRBJ2-5, whereas newly diagnosed disease favored TRBV20-1 and TRBJ2-1.

Comment on this clonotype: Its antigen is still unknown. No quality values exist for individual bases; no much larger clone is one base distant.

The origin of this receptor is a female donor with Graves disease. Sequenced here: peripheral blood mononuclear cells (PBMCs), sampled when the disease was refractory, from a patient treated with antithyroid drugs. The sequence is built from TRBV7-3 and TRBJ1-1; the D gene remains uncertain. The sequenced DNA is TGTGCCAGCAGCTTGTCGTCGGGCGGTGAAGCTTTCTTT. This encodes CASSLSSGGEAFF.